This is a list of T cell receptor beta chains from one sample in a study of control samples from healthy donors and cancer patients. The repertoire was sequenced with immunoSEQ multiplex PCR; TCRdb's copy has only in-frame clones and lacks some. The repertoire holds tens of thousands of clones, around nine tenths seen once, with around 0.8% in the top ten. The sample consisted of PBMCs. The receptors derive from a man aged 30 to 39 with colorectal cancer. Both conserved end residues are part of each CDR3. The D gene is left open where the match is weak.

D gene,J gene,V gene,CDR3 DNA,CDR3 protein
TRBD1,TRBJ2-2,TRBV18,TGTGCCAGCTCACCGGGACAGGAGACCGGGGAGCTGTTTTTT,CASSPGQETGELFF
TRBD1,TRBJ2-7,TRBV5-5,TGTGCCAGCGGCATTCTCACCACAGGGGAAGTTAGGTCCTTC,CASGILTTGEVRSF
.,TRBJ2-2,TRBV12-3/TRBV12-4,TGTGCCAGCAGTAGGACCTACGGGGAGCTGTTTTTT,CASSRTYGELFF
TRBD1,TRBJ2-1,TRBV18,TGTGCCAGCTCACCAAGGCGGACAGGGGTTAAGGGGCAGTTCTTC,CASSPRRTGVKGQFF
.,TRBJ1-2,TRBV3-1/TRBV3-2,TGTGCCAGCAGCCCCAGCGAGTGGAACTATGGCTACACCTTC,CASSPSEWNYGYTF
.,TRBJ1-4,TRBV6-2/TRBV6-3,TGTGCCAGCAGTTACCGGGTGGAGGGGCTACAGGATGAAAAACTGTTTTTT,CASSYRVEGLQDEKLFF
.,TRBJ1-3,TRBV30,TGTGCCTGGAGTGTGGCAGGCGGCTCTGGAAACACCATATATTTT,CAWSVAGGSGNTIYF
.,TRBJ2-1,TRBV15,TGTGCCACCAGCAGAGTGAGGGACGGCTTACGCAATGAGCAGTTCTTC,CATSRVRDGLRNEQFF
TRBD2,TRBJ2-1,TRBV5-1,TGCGCCAGCCTCGGGCGGGGGGGCGAAAATGAGCAGTTCTTC,CASLGRGGENEQFF
.,TRBJ1-5,TRBV5-6,TGTGCCAGCAGCTTGGCCCCAGGGTCAAGCCAGCCCCAGCATTTT,CASSLAPGSSQPQHF
.,TRBJ1-1,TRBV3-1/TRBV3-2,TGTGCCAGCAGCCAAGTGCCAGGGAGACTCCCGAACACTGAAGCTTTCTTT,CASSQVPGRLPNTEAFF
TRBD2,TRBJ2-5,TRBV2,TGTGCCAGCAGTTTAGTGCGGGGGGAGGAGACCCAGTACTTC,CASSLVRGEETQYF
TRBD1,TRBJ1-1,TRBV10-3,TGTGCCATCAGTGAGTCCCCCCGGACAGGCCCCGAAGCTTTCTTT,CAISESPRTGPEAFF
.,TRBJ1-2,TRBV5-4,TGTGCCAGCAGCCGTACGAGGGGGGCCAACTATGGCTACACCTTC,CASSRTRGANYGYTF
TRBD2,TRBJ2-3,TRBV6-6,TGTGCCAGCAGTACCGGACTAGAGACAGATACGCAGTATTTT,CASSTGLETDTQYF
TRBD1,TRBJ1-2,TRBV7-9,TGTGCCAGCAGCCCGACTGACAGGGCTTATGGCTACACCTTC,CASSPTDRAYGYTF
TRBD1,TRBJ2-1,TRBV23-1,TGCGCCAGCAGTCAAGGGACAGGGGGCAATGAGCAGTTCTTC,CASSQGTGGNEQFF